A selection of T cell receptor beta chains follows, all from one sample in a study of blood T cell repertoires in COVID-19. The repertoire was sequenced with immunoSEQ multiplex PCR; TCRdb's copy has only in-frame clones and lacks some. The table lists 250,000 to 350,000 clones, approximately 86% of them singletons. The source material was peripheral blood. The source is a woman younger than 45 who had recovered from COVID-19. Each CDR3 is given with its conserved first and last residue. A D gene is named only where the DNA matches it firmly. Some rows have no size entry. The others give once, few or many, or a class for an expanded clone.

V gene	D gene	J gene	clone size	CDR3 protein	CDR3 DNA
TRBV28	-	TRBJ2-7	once	CASSLKWQGNEQYF	TGTGCCAGCAGTTTAAAGTGGCAGGGAAACGAGCAGTACTTC
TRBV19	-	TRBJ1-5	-	CASSGGGRYQPQHF	TGTGCCAGTTCCGGGGGCGGGAGATACCAGCCCCAGCATTTT
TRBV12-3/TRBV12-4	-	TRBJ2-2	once	CASLAGTGELFF	TGTGCCAGTCTCGCGGGCACCGGGGAGCTGTTTTTT
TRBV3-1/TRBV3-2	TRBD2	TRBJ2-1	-	CASSQGPGLAGGEQFF	TGTGCCAGCAGCCAAGGGCCAGGACTAGCGGGGGGTGAGCAGTTCTTC
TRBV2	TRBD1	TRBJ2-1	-	CASSDPGKGARDEQFF	TGTGCCAGCAGTGATCCGGGAAAGGGGGCACGGGATGAGCAGTTCTTC
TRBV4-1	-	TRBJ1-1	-	CASSQGGVNTEAFF	TGCGCCAGCAGCCAGGGGGGGGTGAACACTGAAGCTTTCTTT
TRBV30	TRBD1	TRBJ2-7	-	CAAKDRVKYEQYF	TGTGCAGCCAAGGACAGGGTGAAATACGAGCAGTACTTC
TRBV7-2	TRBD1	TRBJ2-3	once	CASSPPGTGNSGLYF	TGTGCCAGCAGCCCCCCCGGGACAGGGAATTCGGGCCTGTATTTT
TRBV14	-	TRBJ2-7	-	CASSQDFGPMTYEQYF	TGTGCCAGCAGCCAAGATTTTGGCCCAATGACCTACGAGCAGTACTTC
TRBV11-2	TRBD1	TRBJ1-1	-	CASSTGTGPIEAFF	TGTGCCAGCAGCACCGGGACAGGGCCAATTGAAGCTTTCTTT
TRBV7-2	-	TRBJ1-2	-	CASSLSSGDYYGYTF	TGTGCCAGCAGCTTAAGCAGCGGGGACTACTATGGCTACACCTTC
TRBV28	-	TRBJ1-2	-	CASSYMGRDGYGYTF	TGTGCCAGCAGCTACATGGGCAGGGATGGCTATGGCTACACCTTC
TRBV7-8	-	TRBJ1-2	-	CASSLVSQSTGVPRSGYTF	TGTGCCAGCAGCTTAGTCTCGCAAAGCACGGGGGTGCCTAGAAGTGGCTACACCTTC
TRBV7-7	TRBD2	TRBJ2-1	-	CASSPLGLAVANEQFF	TGTGCTAGCAGCCCCCTGGGGCTAGCGGTTGCCAATGAGCAGTTCTTC
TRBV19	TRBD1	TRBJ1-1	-	CASRPTGGGTEAFF	TGTGCCAGTAGACCTACAGGGGGAGGCACTGAAGCTTTCTTT
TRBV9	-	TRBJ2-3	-	CASSVEPTDTQYF	TGTGCCAGCAGCGTAGAGCCCACAGATACGCAGTATTTT
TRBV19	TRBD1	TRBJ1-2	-	CASSSGQGFYGYTF	TGTGCCAGTAGTTCGGGACAGGGCTTCTATGGCTACACCTTC
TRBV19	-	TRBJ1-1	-	CASSVGLNTEAFF	TGTGCCAGTAGTGTCGGGTTGAACACTGAAGCTTTCTTT
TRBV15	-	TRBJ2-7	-	CATSRDWQSYEQYF	TGTGCCACCAGCAGAGATTGGCAGTCCTACGAGCAGTACTTC
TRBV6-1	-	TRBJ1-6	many	CASSEGTDNSPLHF	TGTGCCAGCAGTGAAGGGACAGATAATTCACCCCTCCACTTT
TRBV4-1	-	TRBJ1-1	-	CASRVNVNTEAFF	TGCGCCAGCCGGGTAAATGTGAACACTGAAGCTTTCTTT
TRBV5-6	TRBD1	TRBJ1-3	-	CASSWDSSGNTIYF	TGTGCCAGCAGCTGGGACAGCTCTGGAAACACCATATATTTT